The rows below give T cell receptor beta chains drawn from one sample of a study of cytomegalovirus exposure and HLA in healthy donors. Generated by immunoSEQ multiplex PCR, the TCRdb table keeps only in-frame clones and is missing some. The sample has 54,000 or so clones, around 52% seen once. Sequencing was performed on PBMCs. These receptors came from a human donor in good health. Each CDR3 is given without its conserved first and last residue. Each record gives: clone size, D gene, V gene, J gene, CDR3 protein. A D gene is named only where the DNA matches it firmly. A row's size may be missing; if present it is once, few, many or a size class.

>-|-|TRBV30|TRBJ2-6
AWGWGHSGANVLT
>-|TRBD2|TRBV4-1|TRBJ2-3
ASSQEFQRGALVATQY
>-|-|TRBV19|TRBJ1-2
ASTPSGRGYT
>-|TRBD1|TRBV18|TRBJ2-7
ASQGQGAGEQY
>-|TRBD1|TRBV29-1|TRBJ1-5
SVVDRADQPQH
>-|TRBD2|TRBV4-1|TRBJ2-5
ASSHYGLAGGQETQY
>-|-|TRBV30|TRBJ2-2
AWSVRGGVNTGELF
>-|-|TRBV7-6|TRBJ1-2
ASSLVGSTDTNYGYT
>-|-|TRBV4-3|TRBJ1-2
ASSLQAGAADYGYT
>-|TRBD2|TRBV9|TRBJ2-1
ASSDPAGGGGNYNEQF
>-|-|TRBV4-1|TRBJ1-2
ASSTRDSANYGYT
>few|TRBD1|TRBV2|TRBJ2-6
ASRHPTLGQGSGANVLT
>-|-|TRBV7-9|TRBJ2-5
ASSRLLGGSQETQY
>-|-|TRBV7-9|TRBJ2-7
ASGGVGPYEQY
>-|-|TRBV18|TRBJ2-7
ASRGQGIYEQY
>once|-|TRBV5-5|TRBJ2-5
ASSFRLLQETQY
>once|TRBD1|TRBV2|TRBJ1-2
ASSGQGARYGYT
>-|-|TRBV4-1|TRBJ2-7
ASSQEHRWTYEQY
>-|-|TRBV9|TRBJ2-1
ASSATRLGGDNEQF
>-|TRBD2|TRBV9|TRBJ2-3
ASSVRGGTSTDTQY
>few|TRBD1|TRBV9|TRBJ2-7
ASSVGGQGSAEQY
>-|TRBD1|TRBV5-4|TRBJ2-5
ASSRDRSAGQETQY
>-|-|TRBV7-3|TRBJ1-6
ASSLGTPAFNSPLH
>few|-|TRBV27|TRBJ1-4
ASSLWGGANEKLF
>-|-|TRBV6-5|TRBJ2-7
ASSYGQGSYEQY
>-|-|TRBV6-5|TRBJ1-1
ASSKNREAF
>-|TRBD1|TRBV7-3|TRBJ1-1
ASSTATGEGKAF